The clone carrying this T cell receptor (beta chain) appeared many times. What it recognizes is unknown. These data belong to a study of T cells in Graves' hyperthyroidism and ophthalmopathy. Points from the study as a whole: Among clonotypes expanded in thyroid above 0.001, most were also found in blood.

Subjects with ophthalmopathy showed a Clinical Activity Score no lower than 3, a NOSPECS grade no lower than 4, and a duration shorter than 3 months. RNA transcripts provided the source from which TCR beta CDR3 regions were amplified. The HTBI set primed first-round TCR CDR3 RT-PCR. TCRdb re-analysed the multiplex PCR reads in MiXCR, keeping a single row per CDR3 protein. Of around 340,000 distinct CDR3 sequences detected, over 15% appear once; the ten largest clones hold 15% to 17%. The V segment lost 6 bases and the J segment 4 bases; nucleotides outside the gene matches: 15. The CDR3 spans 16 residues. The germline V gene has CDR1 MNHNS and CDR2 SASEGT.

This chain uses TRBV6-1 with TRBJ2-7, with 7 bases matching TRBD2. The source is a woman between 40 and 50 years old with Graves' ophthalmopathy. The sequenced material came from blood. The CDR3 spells CASSSITGTTVYEQYF. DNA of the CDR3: TGTGCCAGCAGCTCCATCACCGGGACTACTGTGTACGAGCAGTACTTC.